A selection of T cell receptor beta chains follows, all from one sample in a study of blood T cell repertoires in COVID-19. Profiled with immunoSEQ multiplex PCR; TCRdb holds only in-frame clones, not every one. The sample lists a few hundred thousand clones, 85% occurring once. What was sequenced was peripheral blood. These receptors originate from a woman aged 18 to 35 with acute or convalescent COVID-19. The CDR3 runs from the conserved cysteine through the conserved F or W. Each record gives: CDR3 protein, V gene, J gene.

CDR3 protein: CASSSRAEQPQHF
V gene: TRBV6-5
J gene: TRBJ1-5

CDR3 protein: CASREGFMNTEAFF
V gene: TRBV3-1/TRBV3-2
J gene: TRBJ1-1

CDR3 protein: CASGLHGGGRRADTQYF
V gene: TRBV12-5
J gene: TRBJ2-3

CDR3 protein: CASSSDGWSEKLFF
V gene: TRBV5-1
J gene: TRBJ1-4

CDR3 protein: CASSSEGDYNTEAFF
V gene: TRBV11-2
J gene: TRBJ1-1

CDR3 protein: CASSVVTGSEQYF
V gene: TRBV9
J gene: TRBJ2-7

CDR3 protein: CASSLSIGLAGEGEQFF
V gene: TRBV27
J gene: TRBJ2-1

CDR3 protein: CASSLPAGGPDTQYF
V gene: TRBV5-4
J gene: TRBJ2-3

CDR3 protein: CATSQNGGASFF
V gene: TRBV24-1
J gene: TRBJ1-1

CDR3 protein: CASSQWTDYSGNTIYF
V gene: TRBV23-1
J gene: TRBJ1-3

CDR3 protein: CASSLAEQGAVTTNEKLFF
V gene: TRBV7-6
J gene: TRBJ1-4

CDR3 protein: CASSWAGAGELFF
V gene: TRBV5-1
J gene: TRBJ2-2

CDR3 protein: CASSPRYRALPKEQYF
V gene: TRBV18
J gene: TRBJ2-7

CDR3 protein: CASSQSTGGTEAFF
V gene: TRBV3-1/TRBV3-2
J gene: TRBJ1-1

CDR3 protein: CAWSVRSFNQPQHF
V gene: TRBV30
J gene: TRBJ1-5

CDR3 protein: CASSSDSYNEQFF
V gene: TRBV4-2
J gene: TRBJ2-1

CDR3 protein: CASSVGPDQDQHF
V gene: TRBV18
J gene: TRBJ1-5

CDR3 protein: CASSEVDLNTEAFF
V gene: TRBV6-1
J gene: TRBJ1-1

CDR3 protein: CASSLAVTKTQYF
V gene: TRBV7-3
J gene: TRBJ2-5

CDR3 protein: CASSLGGLVNEQFF
V gene: TRBV13
J gene: TRBJ2-1

CDR3 protein: CASSYAPEGAGNINTEAFF
V gene: TRBV5-1
J gene: TRBJ1-1

CDR3 protein: CASSEPRLAGLQETQYF
V gene: TRBV6-1
J gene: TRBJ2-5

CDR3 protein: CASSLGLAETLRETQYF
V gene: TRBV5-6
J gene: TRBJ2-5

CDR3 protein: CASSLGTDSTDTQYF
V gene: TRBV7-7
J gene: TRBJ2-3

CDR3 protein: CAWSPERDEAFF
V gene: TRBV30
J gene: TRBJ1-1

CDR3 protein: CASSSGGVYEQYF
V gene: TRBV19
J gene: TRBJ2-7

CDR3 protein: CASSHWTGDQGTQYF
V gene: TRBV3-1/TRBV3-2
J gene: TRBJ2-5

CDR3 protein: CASSGSGKVSPLHF
V gene: TRBV6-5
J gene: TRBJ1-6

CDR3 protein: CASRTGTGEEETQYF
V gene: TRBV19
J gene: TRBJ2-5

CDR3 protein: CASSELAGVQETQYF
V gene: TRBV7-3
J gene: TRBJ2-5

CDR3 protein: CASSFGLAGPNNEQFF
V gene: TRBV7-7
J gene: TRBJ2-1

CDR3 protein: CASSQDSIRGGAYNEQFF
V gene: TRBV4-2
J gene: TRBJ2-1

CDR3 protein: CASSLGGRQIWNTEAFF
V gene: TRBV7-2
J gene: TRBJ1-1

CDR3 protein: CATSDRDHGSYTQYF
V gene: TRBV24-1
J gene: TRBJ2-3